This TCR beta chain originates from a study of blood T cell repertoires in COVID-19. Whole-study context: Donors in the United States, Italy and Spain gave samples during acute or convalescent COVID-19. T cells, B-cell-depleted T cells, or PBMCs supplied cDNA or gDNA.

V lost 0 bases and J lost 9, with 15 bases in between. This CDR3 spans 15 amino acids. Germline assignment: CDR1 SEHNR and CDR2 FQNEAQ (reference sequence). As processed by the authors: Amplification of reference gene primers provided the estimated nucleated cell counts. The method was immunoSEQ multiplex PCR; TCRdb's version includes in-frame clones alone and lacks a portion of them. V and J calls and clone size come straight from that table; D and trimming were deduced from the DNA. Of 55,000 to 80,000 clones in the sample, about 81% are singletons; the top ten hold less than 10%. The source material was peripheral blood. This TCR was sampled from a human donor in a cohort sampled during active COVID-19. The chain has TRBV7-9 and TRBJ2-1; D gene ambiguous. The CDR3 loop reads CASSLATRPGGEQFF. CDR3 nucleotide sequence: TGTGCCAGCAGCTTAGCGACGAGGCCCGGCGGTGAGCAGTTCTTC.